This entry lists 16 T cell receptor beta chains sequenced from one sample in a study of graft-versus-host responses after intestinal transplantation. The method was immunoSEQ multiplex PCR; TCRdb's version includes in-frame clones alone and lacks a portion of them. The sample contains approximately 77,000 clones, about nine tenths of which appear only once. Material: PBMCs, obtained 98 days after intestinal transplantation. The receptors were gathered from a human patient who received an intestinal transplant, so some T cells may come from the graft donor.

The chain is built from TRBV29-1 and TRBJ2-5; no reliable D call. CDR1 and CDR2 from the germline V gene are SQVTM and ANQGSEA. CDR3 length: 10 amino acids. V was trimmed by 5 bases and J by 5 bases, leaving 6 bases between them. DNA of the CDR3: TGCAGCGTTTTGAGGGAGACCCAGTACTTC. Its protein product is CSVLRETQYF.

This clone was recorded a few times. As DNA, the CDR3 is TGCGCCAGCAGCTTGAGCGGGGCGACCTACGAGCAGTACTTC. This encodes CASSLSGATYEQYF. The chain recombines TRBV5-1 with TRBJ2-7; 7 bases align to TRBD2. CDR1 and CDR2 (germline): SGHRS, YFSETQ. V lost 1 base to trimming and J lost 2 bases; unmatched junction nucleotides: 3. This CDR3 has 14 residues.

V is TRBV19 and J is TRBJ2-1; 7 nucleotides align to TRBD2. Trimming at V came to 7 bases and at J to 3 bases, leaving 3 bases not matched to a gene. Germline V lookup: CDR1 LNHDA, CDR2 SQIVND (reference sequence). This CDR3 contains 13 residues. The CDR3 protein is CASNGGFYNEQFF. CDR3 coding DNA: TGTGCCAGTAACGGGGGGTTCTACAATGAGCAGTTCTTC.

The genes are TRBV7-2 and TRBJ2-7; D tentatively fits TRBD1 or TRBD2 (5 bases each). Germline CDR1 is SGHTA and CDR2 is FQGNSA. Trimming removed 5 bases from V and 3 bases from J, with 17 bases in between. This CDR3 is 15 amino acids long. For the CDR3, the DNA is TGTGCCAGCAGCCCTGACAGAGGGGAGTTCTACGAGCAGTACTTC. Protein product: CASSPDRGEFYEQYF.

This clone was detected only a few times. This rearrangement joins TRBV6-5 to TRBJ2-7, with D possibly matching TRBD2 (5 bases). CDR3 length: 11 amino acids. V shed 6 bases and J shed 6 bases, with 9 bases lying between them. Germline V gene data show CDR1 as MNHEY and CDR2 as SVGAGI. The CDR3: CASSLGSEQYF. The CDR3 DNA reads as TGTGCCAGCAGCCTGGGGAGCGAGCAGTACTTC.

The chain carries TRBV5-1 and TRBJ1-5; D not certain. This CDR3 contains 17 residues. Germline CDR1 is SGHRS and CDR2 is YFSETQ. The V end was cut by 0 bases, the J end by 3 bases, with 16 bases between. The CDR3 nucleotides are TGCGCCAGCAGCTTGGGCCCAGGAGCCGGCGACAATCAGCCCCAGCATTTT. Its protein is CASSLGPGAGDNQPQHF.

This sequence joins TRBV28 and TRBJ2-1; D unresolved. The ends were cut back, 4 bases at V and 8 bases at J, with 6 bases in the middle. Germline-derived CDR1 and CDR2 are MDHEN and SYDVKM. This CDR3 comprises 11 residues. The CDR3: CASSSIDEQFF. CDR3 DNA sequence: TGTGCCAGCAGTTCGATCGATGAGCAGTTCTTC.

V gene TRBV6-5 combines with J gene TRBJ1-5, with D perhaps TRBD1 (5 bases). The CDR3 sequence is 14 residues long. Per the germline V gene, CDR1 is MNHEY and CDR2 is SVGAGI. Trimming removed 11 bases at V and 4 bases at J, with 18 bases between. The DNA of the CDR3 is TGTGCCGCCCAGCCCCAGGGAATGAATCAGCCCCAGCATTTT. Translation gives CAAQPQGMNQPQHF.

This clone was counted only a few times. The chain is built from TRBV11-2 and TRBJ1-3; 9 positions match TRBD1. This CDR3 has 15 residues. The V segment lost 5 bases and the J segment 4 bases; nucleotides outside the gene matches: 6. Germline V lookup: CDR1 SGHAT, CDR2 FQNNGV. Here the CDR3 reads CASSTRTGAGNTIYF. CDR3 sequence (DNA): TGTGCCAGCAGCACCCGGACAGGGGCAGGAAACACCATATATTTT.

This chain connects TRBV9 to TRBJ2-7, with D hard to call. Germline CDR1 SGDLS, CDR2 YYNGEE. V gave up 4 bases and J gave up 1 base, with 9 bases separating them. This CDR3 contains 13 residues. The CDR3 loop is CASSPMPSYEQYF. CDR3 nucleotide sequence: TGTGCCAGCAGCCCTATGCCTTCCTACGAGCAGTACTTC. Complete variable domain (other parts from reference TRBV9 and TRBJ2-7): DSGVTQTPKHLITATGQRVTLRCSPRSGDLSVYWYQQSLDQGLQFLIQYYNGEERAKGNILERFSAQQFPDLHSELNLSSLELGDSALYFCASSPMPSYEQYFGPGTRLTVT.

CDR3 in amino acids: CAIAHRGYGYTF. CDR3 coding DNA: TGTGCCATCGCCCACAGGGGCTATGGCTACACCTTC. The rearrangement links TRBV10-3 to TRBJ1-2, with 7 positions matching TRBD1. CDR3 size: 12 residues. The germline gives CDR1 ENHRY, CDR2 SYGVKD. V lost 8 bases to trimming and J lost 4 bases; unmatched junction nucleotides: 4.

The chain combines TRBV6-1 with TRBJ2-3, with D unresolved. CDR1 and CDR2 (germline): MNHNS, SASEGT. The CDR3 contains 13 residues. V shed 3 bases and J shed 3 bases, with 7 bases lying between them. The CDR3 spells CASSEVGTDTQYF. For the CDR3, the DNA is TGTGCCAGCAGTGAGGTGGGAACAGATACGCAGTATTTT.

This chain uses TRBV5-1 with TRBJ1-1; the D gene is possibly TRBD1 (6 bases). Germline V gives CDR1 SGHRS, CDR2 YFSETQ. V was pared by 4 bases and J by 4 bases, with 11 bases between. The CDR3 is made up of 13 amino acids. The CDR3 here is CASSPGGATEAFF. In DNA form, the CDR3 reads TGCGCCAGCAGCCCCGGGGGGGCCACTGAAGCTTTCTTT.

The genes are TRBV11-2 and TRBJ1-1, with 7 bases identical to TRBD1. This CDR3 contains 14 residues. The germline CDR1 and CDR2 sequences are SGHAT and FQNNGV. Trimming removed 5 bases from V and 4 bases from J; junction bases left unmatched: 7. The CDR3 DNA reads as TGTGCCAGCAGCCTCGACAGGGTAGGCACTGAAGCTTTCTTT. Residues: CASSLDRVGTEAFF.

The J gene is TRBJ1-1, the V gene TRBV10-2; no firm D call. Deletions cut 3 bases from V and 0 bases from J, with 8 bases between. In germline, CDR1 is WSHSY, CDR2 SAAADI. This CDR3 region has 14 residues. The CDR3 DNA follows: TGCGCCAGCAGTGATGGGGTCATGAACACTGAAGCTTTCTTT. Its protein product is CASSDGVMNTEAFF.

The chain recombines TRBV4-2 with TRBJ2-5, with D unresolved. The length of the CDR3 is 14 residues. Germline CDR1 reads LGHNA; CDR2 reads YNFKEQ. The V and J ends lost 5 bases and 2 bases respectively, with 12 bases between them. Here the CDR3 DNA reads TGTGCCAGCAGCTTTGGGCGGCAACAAGAGACCCAGTACTTC. Amino acids: CASSFGRQQETQYF.